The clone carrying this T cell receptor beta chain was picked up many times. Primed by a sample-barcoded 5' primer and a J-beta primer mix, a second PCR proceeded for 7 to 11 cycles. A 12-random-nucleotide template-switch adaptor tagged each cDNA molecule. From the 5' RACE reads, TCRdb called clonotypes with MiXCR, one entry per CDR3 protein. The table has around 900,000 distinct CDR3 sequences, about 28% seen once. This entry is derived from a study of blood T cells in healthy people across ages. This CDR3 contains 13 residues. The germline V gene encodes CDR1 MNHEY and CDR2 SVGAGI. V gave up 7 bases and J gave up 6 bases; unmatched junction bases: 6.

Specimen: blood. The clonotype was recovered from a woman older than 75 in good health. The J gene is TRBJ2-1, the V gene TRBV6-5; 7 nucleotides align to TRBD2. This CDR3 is CASNDGGFNEQFF. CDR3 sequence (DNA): TGTGCCAGCAATGACGGGGGGTTCAATGAGCAGTTCTTC.